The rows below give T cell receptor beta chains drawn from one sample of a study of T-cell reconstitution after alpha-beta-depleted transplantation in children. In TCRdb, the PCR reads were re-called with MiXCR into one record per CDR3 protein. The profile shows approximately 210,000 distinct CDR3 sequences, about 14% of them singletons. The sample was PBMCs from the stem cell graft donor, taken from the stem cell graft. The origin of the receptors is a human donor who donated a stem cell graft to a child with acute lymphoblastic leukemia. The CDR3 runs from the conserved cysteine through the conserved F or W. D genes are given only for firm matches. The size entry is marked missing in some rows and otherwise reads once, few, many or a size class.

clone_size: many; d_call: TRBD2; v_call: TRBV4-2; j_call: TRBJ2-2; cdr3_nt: TGTGCCAGCAGCCAAGGGCTAGCGGGAGGAACTGGGGAGCTGTTTTTT; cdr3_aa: CASSQGLAGGTGELFF
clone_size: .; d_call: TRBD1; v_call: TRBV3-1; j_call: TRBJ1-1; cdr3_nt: TGTGCCAGCAGCCGCCTAACAGGGGGAACTGAAGCTTTCTTT; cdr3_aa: CASSRLTGGTEAFF
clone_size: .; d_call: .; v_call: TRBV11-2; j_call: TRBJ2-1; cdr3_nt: TGTGCCAGCAGCTTACAGCGGCAGAGCTCCTACAATGAGCAGTTCTTC; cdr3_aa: CASSLQRQSSYNEQFF
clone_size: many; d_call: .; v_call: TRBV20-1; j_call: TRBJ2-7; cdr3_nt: TGCAGTGCTGGAAGGGGACTGTCGGGGGAGCAGTACTTC; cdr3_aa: CSAGRGLSGEQYF
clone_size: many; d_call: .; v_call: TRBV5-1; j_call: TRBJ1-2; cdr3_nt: TGCGCCAGCAGCTTGGGACCGGGAATAGCTAACTATGGCTACACCTTC; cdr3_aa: CASSLGPGIANYGYTF
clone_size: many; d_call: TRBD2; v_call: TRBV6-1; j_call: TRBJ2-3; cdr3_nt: TGTGCCAGCAGCGGGACTAGCGTGACAGATACGCAGTATTTT; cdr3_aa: CASSGTSVTDTQYF
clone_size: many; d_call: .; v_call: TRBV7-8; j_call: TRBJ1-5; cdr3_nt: TGTGCCAGCAGCTTAGTTGTTTTTCAGCCCCAGCATTTT; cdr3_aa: CASSLVVFQPQHF
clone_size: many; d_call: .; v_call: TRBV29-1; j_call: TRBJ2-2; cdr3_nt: TGCAGCGGGAGGGTATCGAACACCGGGGAGCTGTTTTTT; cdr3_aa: CSGRVSNTGELFF
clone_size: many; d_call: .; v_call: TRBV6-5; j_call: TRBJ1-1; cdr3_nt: TGTGCCAGCAGTTACTCGTACAGGCCCCGCATTAACACTGAAGCTTTCTTT; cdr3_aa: CASSYSYRPRINTEAFF
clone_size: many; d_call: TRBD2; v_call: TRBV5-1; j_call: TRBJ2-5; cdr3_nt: TGCGCCAGCAGCCCAGCGGGAGCCCGCCAAGAGACCCAGTACTTC; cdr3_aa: CASSPAGARQETQYF
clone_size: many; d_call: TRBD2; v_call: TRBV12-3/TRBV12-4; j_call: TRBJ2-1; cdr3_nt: TGTGCCAGCAGCTACGGTAGCGGGGCTGACAATGAGCAGTTCTTC; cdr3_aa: CASSYGSGADNEQFF
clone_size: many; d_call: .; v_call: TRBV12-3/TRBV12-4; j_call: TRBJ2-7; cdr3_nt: TGTGCCAGCAGTTTATTAAGACGGGACGGGGAGCAGTACTTC; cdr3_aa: CASSLLRRDGEQYF
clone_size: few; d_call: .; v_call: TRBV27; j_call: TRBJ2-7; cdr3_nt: TGTGCCAGCAGTTTAACCCAGGGTTGGGCCTACGAGCAGTACTTC; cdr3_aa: CASSLTQGWAYEQYF
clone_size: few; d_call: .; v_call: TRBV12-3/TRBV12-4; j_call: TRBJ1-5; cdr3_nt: TGTGCCAGCAGTCCAGGCCCTTGGGGCAATCAGCCCCAGCATTTT; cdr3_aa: CASSPGPWGNQPQHF
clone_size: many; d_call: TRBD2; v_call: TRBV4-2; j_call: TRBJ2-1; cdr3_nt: TGTGCCAGCAGCCAGGGGCTAGGGAGCGGGAGTATCGCTGAGCAGTTCTTC; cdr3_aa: CASSQGLGSGSIAEQFF
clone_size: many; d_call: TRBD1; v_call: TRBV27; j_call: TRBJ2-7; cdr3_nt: TGTGCCAGCAGTACTAGGGACAGCTCCTACGAGCAGTACTTC; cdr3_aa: CASSTRDSSYEQYF
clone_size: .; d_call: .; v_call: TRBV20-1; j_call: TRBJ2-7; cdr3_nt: TGCAGTGCTAGGAGTCCGGCAGGGCGCTCCTCCGAGCAGTACTTC; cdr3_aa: CSARSPAGRSSEQYF
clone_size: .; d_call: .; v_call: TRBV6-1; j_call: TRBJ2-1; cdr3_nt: TGTGCCAGCAGTGAACGAGTCTTCGGCAGAACCTCCTACAATGAGCAGTTCTTC; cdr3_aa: CASSERVFGRTSYNEQFF
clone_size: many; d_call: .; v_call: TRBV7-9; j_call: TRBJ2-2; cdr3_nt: TGTGCCAGCCGGCCGAGGGTGAACACCGGGGAGCTGTTTTTT; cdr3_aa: CASRPRVNTGELFF
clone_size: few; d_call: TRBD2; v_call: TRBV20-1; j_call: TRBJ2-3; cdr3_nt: TGCAGTGCTAGACCTATGGGGCGGGAGACAGATACGCAGTATTTT; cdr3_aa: CSARPMGRETDTQYF
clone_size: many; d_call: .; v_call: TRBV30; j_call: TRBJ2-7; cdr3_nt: TGTGCCTGGAGTGTAGGGCAGGGACCCGAGCAGTACTTC; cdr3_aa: CAWSVGQGPEQYF
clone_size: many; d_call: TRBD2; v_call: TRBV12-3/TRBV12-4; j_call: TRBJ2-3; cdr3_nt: TGTGCCAGCAGGACTAGCGGGATGAGCACAGATACGCAGTATTTT; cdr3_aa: CASRTSGMSTDTQYF
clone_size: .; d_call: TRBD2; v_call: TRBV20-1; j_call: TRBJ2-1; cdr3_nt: TGCAGTGCTAACCTAGCGGGAGTAACTGGGGTGGATGAGCAGTTCTTC; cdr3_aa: CSANLAGVTGVDEQFF
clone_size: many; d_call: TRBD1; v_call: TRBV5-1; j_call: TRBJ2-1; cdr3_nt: TGCGCCAGCACCCCCGACAGGGACTCCTACAATGAGCAGTTCTTC; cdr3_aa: CASTPDRDSYNEQFF
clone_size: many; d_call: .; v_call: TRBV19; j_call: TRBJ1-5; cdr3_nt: TGTGCCAGCCAGATAGCAAATCAGCCCCAGCATTTT; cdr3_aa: CASQIANQPQHF
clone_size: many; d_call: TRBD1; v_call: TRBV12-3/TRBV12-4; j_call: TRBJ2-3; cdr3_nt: TGTGCCAGCAGTCGGGCCGGGACAGGGGCTTTAGATACGCAGTATTTT; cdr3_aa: CASSRAGTGALDTQYF
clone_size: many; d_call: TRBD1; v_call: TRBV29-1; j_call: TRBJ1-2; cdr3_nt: TGCAGCGTTGCCGGGACAGGGGTGTTCGGCTACACCTTC; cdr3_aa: CSVAGTGVFGYTF
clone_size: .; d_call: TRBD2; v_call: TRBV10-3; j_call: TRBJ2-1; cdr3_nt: TGTGCCATCAGTGGAACTAGCGGGAGCAATGAGCAGTTCTTC; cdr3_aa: CAISGTSGSNEQFF
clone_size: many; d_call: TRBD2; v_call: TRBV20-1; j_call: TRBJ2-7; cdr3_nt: TGCAGTGCTCAGTCCCGGGGACTAGCGTTAGACGAGCAGTACTTC; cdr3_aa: CSAQSRGLALDEQYF
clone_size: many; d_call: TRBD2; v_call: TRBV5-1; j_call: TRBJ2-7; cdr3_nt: TGCGCCAGCAGGGGAGGGCCCGGGACTAGCCCGGGAGAGTCGTACTTC; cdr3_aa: CASRGGPGTSPGESYF
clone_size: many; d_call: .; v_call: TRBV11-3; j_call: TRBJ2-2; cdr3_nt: TGTGCCAGCAGGACCCAGTGGCCCGGGGAGCTGTTTTTT; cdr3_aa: CASRTQWPGELFF
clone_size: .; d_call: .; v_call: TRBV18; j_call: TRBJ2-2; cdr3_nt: TGTGCCAGCTCACCAACGGGACCTCGTATATCCACCGGGGAGCTGTTTTTT; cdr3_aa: CASSPTGPRISTGELFF
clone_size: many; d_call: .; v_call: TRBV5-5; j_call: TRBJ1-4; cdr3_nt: TGTGCCAGCAGCTCTCTACCGGGCAATAATGAAAAACTGTTTTTT; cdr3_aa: CASSSLPGNNEKLFF
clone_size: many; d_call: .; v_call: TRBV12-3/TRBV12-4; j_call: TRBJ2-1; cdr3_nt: TGTGCCAGCACCGGCCAGAGAGGTTACAATGAGCAGTTCTTC; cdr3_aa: CASTGQRGYNEQFF
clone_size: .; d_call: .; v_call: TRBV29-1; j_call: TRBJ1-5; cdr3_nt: TGCAGCGTTGTAATTAATGGGCACGGCAATCAGCCCCAGCATTTT; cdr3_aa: CSVVINGHGNQPQHF
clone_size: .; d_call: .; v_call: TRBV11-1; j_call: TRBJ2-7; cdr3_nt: TGTGCCAGCAGCCCCCTGTTCGCGGTCGGGATAGGGGGGGGCCTATACGAGCAGTACTTC; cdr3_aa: CASSPLFAVGIGGGLYEQYF
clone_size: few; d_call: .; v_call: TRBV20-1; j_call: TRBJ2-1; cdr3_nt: TGCAGTGCTCCCTCAGGCGGGAATGAGCAGTTCTTC; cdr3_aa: CSAPSGGNEQFF
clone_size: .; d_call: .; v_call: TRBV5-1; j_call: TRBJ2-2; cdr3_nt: TGCGCCAGCAGCTTGGCCGGGGCTGGACAACTGAACACCGGGGAGCTGTTTTTT; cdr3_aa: CASSLAGAGQLNTGELFF
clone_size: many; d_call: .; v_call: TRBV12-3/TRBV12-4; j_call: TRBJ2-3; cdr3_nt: TGTGCCAGCCGGTGGGATGTCACAGATACGCAGTATTTT; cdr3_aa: CASRWDVTDTQYF
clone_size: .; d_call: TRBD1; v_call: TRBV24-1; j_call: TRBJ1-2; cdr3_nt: TGTGCCACCAGTGATCCCGACAGGGGTGTAGGCTACACCTTC; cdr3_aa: CATSDPDRGVGYTF
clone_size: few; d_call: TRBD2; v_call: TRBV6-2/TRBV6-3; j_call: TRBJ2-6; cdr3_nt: TGTGCCAGCAGTTTATTCGGCGGGAGCTCTGGGGCCAACGGCCTGACTTTC; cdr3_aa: CASSLFGGSSGANGLTF